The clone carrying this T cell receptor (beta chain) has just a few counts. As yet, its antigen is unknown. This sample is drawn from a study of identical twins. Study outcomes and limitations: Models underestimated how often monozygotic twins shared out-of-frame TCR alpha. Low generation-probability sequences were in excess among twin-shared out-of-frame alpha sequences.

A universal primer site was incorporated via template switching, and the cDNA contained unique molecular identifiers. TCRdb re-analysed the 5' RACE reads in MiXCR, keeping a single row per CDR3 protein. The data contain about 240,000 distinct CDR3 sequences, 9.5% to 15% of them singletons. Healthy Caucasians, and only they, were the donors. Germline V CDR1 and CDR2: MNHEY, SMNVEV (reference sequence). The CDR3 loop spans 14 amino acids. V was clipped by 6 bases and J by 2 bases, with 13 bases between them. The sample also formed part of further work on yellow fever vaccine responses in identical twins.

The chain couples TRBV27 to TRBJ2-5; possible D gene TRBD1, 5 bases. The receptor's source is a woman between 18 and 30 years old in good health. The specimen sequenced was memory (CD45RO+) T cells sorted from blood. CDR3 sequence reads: CASSTAGIQETQYF. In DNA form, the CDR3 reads TGTGCCAGCAGCACAGCAGGGATTCAAGAGACCCAGTACTTC.